The T cell receptor beta chain described here comes from a study of blood T cell repertoires in COVID-19 (dated by TCRdb to the early 2020s). Broadly, across the study: Samples from collaborators originated in the United States, Italy and Spain and spanned both the acute and convalescent phases of COVID-19. The material from the prospective study consisted of cDNA or gDNA derived from T cells, B-cell-depleted T cells, or PBMCs. The dataset comprised deeply sampled blood TCRbeta repertoires from subjects exposed to, actively infected with, or recovered from COVID-19. The repertoires were released in a freely available public database intended as a resource for research on the immune response to SARS-CoV-2. The samples were drawn from two sources: the first 160 participants of the ongoing ImmuneRACE study, and 1,000 to 1,500 subjects contributed by 6 global collaborators. The sample metadata nearly always contained a de-identified subject ID, COVID-19 status, age in years and sex. Where available, HLA class I and class II types were taken from metadata supplied by the sample provider and were not determined by assay-based typing. What the research found in general, with its limitations: The amount of clinical and demographic metadata varied by source and participant and was provided uncurated.

One collaborating source in Seattle enrolled patients while the patients were actively infected and followed the patients over time throughout the course of disease. The collaborating institutions used their own protocols to collect whole blood in K2EDTA tubes. For TCRbeta analysis, collaborator samples were shipped as frozen whole blood, as isolated PBMCs, or as DNA extracted from either sample type. The immunoSEQ Assay, a bias-controlled multiplex PCR, was used to amplify TCRbeta CDR3 regions from genomic DNA. In the original analysis: The number of nucleated cells in each sample was estimated by amplification of reference gene primers within the assay. To quantify the absolute abundance of each unique TCRbeta CDR3 rearrangement, sequence reads were collapsed and filtered. For each sample, productive Simpson clonality was calculated as the square root of Simpson's diversity index over productive rearrangements. This immuneACCESS table, as held by TCRdb, lists in-frame sequences with V and J called but not all clones. Of the missing ones, under half trace to an unresolved V gene in checked studies; the others have no known cause. V and J calls plus clone size are reproduced from that table; the DNA served to infer D and trimming. The sample includes roughly 480,000 clones, with nearly 90% observed a single time. The ten largest account for 0.8% to 0.9% of the sample.

Concerning this clone: No antigen is known for it. No clone much larger than this one lies a single base away; base qualities are absent.

V is clipped by 6 bases and J by 0 bases, and the sequence between their germline boundaries is 11 bases long. The germline V gene provides CDR1 MNHEY and CDR2 SVGAGI. Including the terminal cysteine and phenylalanine, the CDR3 comprises 14 residues. The kept DNA is CDR3 alone, 42 bases in frame from the first base. Specimen: peripheral blood. The chain joins TRBV6-5 to TRBJ1-1; TRBD1 could be the D gene, as 5 bases match. The clonotype was recovered from a man aged 18 to 30 with COVID-19, enrolled during active disease. Read as DNA, the sequence is TGTGCCAGCAGACAACAGGCCATGAACACTGAAGCTTTCTTT. Its protein reads: CASRQQAMNTEAFF.